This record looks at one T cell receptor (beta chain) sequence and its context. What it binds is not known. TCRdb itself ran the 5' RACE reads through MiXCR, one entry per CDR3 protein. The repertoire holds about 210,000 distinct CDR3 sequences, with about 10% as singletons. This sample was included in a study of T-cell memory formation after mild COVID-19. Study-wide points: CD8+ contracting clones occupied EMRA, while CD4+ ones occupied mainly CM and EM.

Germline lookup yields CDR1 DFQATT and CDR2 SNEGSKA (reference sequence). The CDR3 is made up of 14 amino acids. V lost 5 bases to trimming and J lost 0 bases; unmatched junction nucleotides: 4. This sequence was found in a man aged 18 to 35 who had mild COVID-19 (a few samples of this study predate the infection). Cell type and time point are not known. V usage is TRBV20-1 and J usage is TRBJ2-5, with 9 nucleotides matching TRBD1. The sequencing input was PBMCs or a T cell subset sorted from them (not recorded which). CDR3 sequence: CSADRGWYQETQYF. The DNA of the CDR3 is TGCAGTGCTGACAGGGGGTGGTACCAAGAGACCCAGTACTTC.